Following are 2 T cell receptor beta chains from one sample sequenced in a study of blood T cell repertoires in COVID-19 (dated by TCRdb to the early 2020s). The library was made by the immunoSEQ multiplex PCR assay. TCRdb retrieved this table from immuneACCESS and kept in-frame rearrangements only. Not all clones are present; in checked studies, unresolved V genes account for under half, and no reason is known for the remainder. In this sample the table shows about 520,000 clones, 70% to 90% of which occur a single time. The top ten clones comprise 3% to 3.5% of the sample. Material for sequencing was peripheral blood. Receptors were obtained from a human donor in a cohort sampled during active COVID-19.

A few counts support this clone. This rearrangement joins TRBV6-5 to TRBJ2-1; the match to TRBD2 covers 8 bases. The CDR3 is 14 amino acids. The ends lost 7 bases at V and 3 bases at J; junction bases unmatched: 5. Germline-derived CDR1 and CDR2 are MNHEY and SVGAGI. This CDR3 reads CASIPSGSYNEQFF. The CDR3 bases are TGTGCCAGCATCCCAAGCGGGAGCTACAATGAGCAGTTCTTC.

This chain uses TRBV2 with TRBJ2-5; a possible D gene is TRBD1 (6 bases). The CDR3 spans 13 residues. Trimming cost V 3 bases and J 5 bases, with 10 bases left between them. The germline V gene encodes CDR1 SNHLY and CDR2 FYNNEI. CDR3 in DNA: TGTGCCAGCAGTGAGGTCAGGGGCGAGACCCAGTACTTC. It is translated as CASSEVRGETQYF. Full variable domain (missing parts from reference TRBV2 and TRBJ2-5): EPEVTQTPSHQVTQMGQEVILRCVPISNHLYFYWYRQILGQKVEFLVSFYNNEISEKSEIFDDQFSVERPDGSNFTLKIRSTKLEDSAMYFCASSEVRGETQYFGPGTRLLVL.